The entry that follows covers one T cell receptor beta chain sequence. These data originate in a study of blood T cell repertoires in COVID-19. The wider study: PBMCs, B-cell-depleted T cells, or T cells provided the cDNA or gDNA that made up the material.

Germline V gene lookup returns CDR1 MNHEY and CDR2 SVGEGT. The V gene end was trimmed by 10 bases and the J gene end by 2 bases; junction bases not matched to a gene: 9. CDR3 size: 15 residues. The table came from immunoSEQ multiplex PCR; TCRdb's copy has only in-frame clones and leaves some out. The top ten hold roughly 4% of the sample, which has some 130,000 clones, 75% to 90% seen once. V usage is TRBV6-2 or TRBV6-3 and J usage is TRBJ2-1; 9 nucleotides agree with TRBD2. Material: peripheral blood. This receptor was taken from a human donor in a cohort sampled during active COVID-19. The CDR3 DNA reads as TGTGCCACCAGCCTAAGCGGGGGGACCTACAATGAGCAGTTCTTC. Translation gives CATSLSGGTYNEQFF.